The clone carrying this T cell receptor (beta chain) occurred a few times. Its antigen is as yet unknown. This specimen belongs to a study of cytomegalovirus exposure and HLA in healthy donors. Study-level points and caveats: By a later analysis, the bulk of CMV-associated TCR beta chains appeared HLA-restricted.

The CDR3 consists of 13 residues. J gave up 7 bases and V 6 bases, and 4 bases lay outside the gene matches. The germline V gene encodes CDR1 SGHNT and CDR2 YYREEE (reference sequence). Primers: 60 Vbeta forward and 13 Jbeta reverse. Repertoires were generated with immunoSEQ multiplex PCR, while TCRdb's copy carries only in-frame clones and drops some. The sample yields 210,000 or so clones, just over 75% seen once. The origin of this receptor is a woman aged 55-69 years in good health and CMV-seropositive. The rearrangement uses TRBV5-4 and TRBJ1-3, with TRBD1 matching over 10 bases. The sequencing sample was made of PBMCs. The CDR3 nucleotides are TGTGCCAGCACAGGACAGGGGGAGAACACCATATATTTT. It codes for CASTGQGENTIYF. Complete variable domain (other parts from reference TRBV5-4 and TRBJ1-3): ETGVTQSPTHLIKTRGQQVTLRCSSQSGHNTVSWYQQALGQGPQFIFQYYREEENGRGNFPPRFSGLQFPNYSSELNVNALELDDSALYLCASTGQGENTIYFGEGSWLTVV.